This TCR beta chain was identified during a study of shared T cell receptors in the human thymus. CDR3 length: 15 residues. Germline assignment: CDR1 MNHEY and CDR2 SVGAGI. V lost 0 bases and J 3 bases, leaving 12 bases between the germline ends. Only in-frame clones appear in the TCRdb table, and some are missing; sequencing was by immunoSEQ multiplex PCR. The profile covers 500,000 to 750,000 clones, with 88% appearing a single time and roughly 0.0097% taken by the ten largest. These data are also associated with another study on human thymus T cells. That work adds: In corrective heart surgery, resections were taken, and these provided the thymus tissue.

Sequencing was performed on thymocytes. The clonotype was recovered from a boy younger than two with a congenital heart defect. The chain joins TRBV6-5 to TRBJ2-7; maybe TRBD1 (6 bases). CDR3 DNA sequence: TGTGCCAGCAGTTACTCGAGCAGGGGAAACTACGAGCAGTACTTC. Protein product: CASSYSSRGNYEQYF.